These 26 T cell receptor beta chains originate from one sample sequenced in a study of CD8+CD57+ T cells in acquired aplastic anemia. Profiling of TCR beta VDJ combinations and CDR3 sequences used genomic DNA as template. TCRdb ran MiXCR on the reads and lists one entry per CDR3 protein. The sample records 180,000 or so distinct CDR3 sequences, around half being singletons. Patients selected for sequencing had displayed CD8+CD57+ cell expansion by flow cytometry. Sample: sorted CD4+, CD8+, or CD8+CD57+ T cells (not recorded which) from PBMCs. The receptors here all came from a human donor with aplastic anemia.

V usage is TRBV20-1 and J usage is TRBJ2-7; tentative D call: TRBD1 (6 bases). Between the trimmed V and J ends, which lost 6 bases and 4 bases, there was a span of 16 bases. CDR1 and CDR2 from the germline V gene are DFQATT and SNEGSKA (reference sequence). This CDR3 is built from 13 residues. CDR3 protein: CSARSGAFYEQYF. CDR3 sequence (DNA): TGCAGTGCCCGGTCAGGGGCGTTTTACGAGCAGTACTTC.

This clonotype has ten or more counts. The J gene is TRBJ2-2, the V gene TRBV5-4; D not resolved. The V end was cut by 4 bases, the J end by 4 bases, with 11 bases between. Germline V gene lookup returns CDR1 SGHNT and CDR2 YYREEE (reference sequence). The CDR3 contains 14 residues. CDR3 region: CASSPYTGTGELFF. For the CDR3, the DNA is TGTGCCAGCAGCCCGTATACCGGCACCGGGGAGCTGTTTTTT.

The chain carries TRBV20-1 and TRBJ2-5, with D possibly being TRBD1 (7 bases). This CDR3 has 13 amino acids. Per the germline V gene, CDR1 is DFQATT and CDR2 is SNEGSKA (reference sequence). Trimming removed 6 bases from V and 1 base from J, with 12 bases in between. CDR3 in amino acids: CSAGGDSQETQYF. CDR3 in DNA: TGCAGTGCAGGCGGGGACAGCCAAGAGACCCAGTACTTC.

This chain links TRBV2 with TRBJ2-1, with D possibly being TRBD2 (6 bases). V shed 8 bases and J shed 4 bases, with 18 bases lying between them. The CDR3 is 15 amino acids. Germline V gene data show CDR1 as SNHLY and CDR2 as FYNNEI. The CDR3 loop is CASLFTLGRYNEQFF. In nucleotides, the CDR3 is TGTGCCAGCCTCTTTACCTTGGGGAGGTACAATGAGCAGTTCTTC. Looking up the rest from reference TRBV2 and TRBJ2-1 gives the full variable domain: EPEVTQTPSHQVTQMGQEVILRCVPISNHLYFYWYRQILGQKVEFLVSFYNNEISEKSEIFDDQFSVERPDGSNFTLKIRSTKLEDSAMYFCASLFTLGRYNEQFFGPGTRLTVL.

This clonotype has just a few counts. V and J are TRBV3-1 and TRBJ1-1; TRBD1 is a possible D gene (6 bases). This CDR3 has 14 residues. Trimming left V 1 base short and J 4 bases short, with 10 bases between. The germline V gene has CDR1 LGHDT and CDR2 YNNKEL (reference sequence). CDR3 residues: CASSQVGGGTEAFF. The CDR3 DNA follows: TGTGCCAGCAGCCAAGTAGGGGGGGGCACTGAAGCTTTCTTT.

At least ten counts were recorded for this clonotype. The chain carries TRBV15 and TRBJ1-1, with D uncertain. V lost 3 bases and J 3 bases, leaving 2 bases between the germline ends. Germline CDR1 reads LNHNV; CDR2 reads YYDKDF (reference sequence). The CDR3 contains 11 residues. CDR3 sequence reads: CATSSYTEAFF. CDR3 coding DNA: TGTGCCACCAGCAGCTACACTGAAGCTTTCTTT.

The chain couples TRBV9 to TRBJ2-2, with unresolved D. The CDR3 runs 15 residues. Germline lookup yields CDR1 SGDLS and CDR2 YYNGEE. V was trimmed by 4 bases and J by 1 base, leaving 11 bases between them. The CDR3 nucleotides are TGTGCCAGCAGCTTTGCGCCTGGGAACACCGGGGAGCTGTTTTTT. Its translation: CASSFAPGNTGELFF. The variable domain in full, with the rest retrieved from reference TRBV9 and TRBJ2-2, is DSGVTQTPKHLITATGQRVTLRCSPRSGDLSVYWYQQSLDQGLQFLIQYYNGEERAKGNILERFSAQQFPDLHSELNLSSLELGDSALYFCASSFAPGNTGELFFGEGSRLTVL.

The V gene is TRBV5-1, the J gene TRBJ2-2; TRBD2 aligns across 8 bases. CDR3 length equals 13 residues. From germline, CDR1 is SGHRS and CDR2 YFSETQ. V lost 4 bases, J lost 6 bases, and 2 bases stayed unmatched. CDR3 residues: CASSTSGPGELFF. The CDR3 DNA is TGCGCCAGCAGCACTAGCGGCCCCGGGGAGCTGTTTTTT.

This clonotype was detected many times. CDR3 residues: CSARTSGRVREQYF. The CDR3 DNA reads as TGCAGTGCTAGGACTAGCGGGAGGGTTCGGGAGCAGTACTTC. The gene calls are TRBV20-1 and TRBJ2-7; 14 bases line up with TRBD2. The junction had 5 bases not matched to a gene; V was cut back by 3 bases and J by 7 bases. Germline V gene sequence: CDR1 DFQATT, CDR2 SNEGSKA (reference sequence). CDR3 length: 14 amino acids.

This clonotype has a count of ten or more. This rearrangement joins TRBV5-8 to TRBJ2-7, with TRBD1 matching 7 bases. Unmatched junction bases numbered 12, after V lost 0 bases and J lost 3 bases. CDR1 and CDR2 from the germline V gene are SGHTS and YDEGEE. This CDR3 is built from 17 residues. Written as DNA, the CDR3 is TGTGCCAGCAGCTTGGTGACAGGGAGATTTAGGTTCTACGAGCAGTACTTC. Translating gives CASSLVTGRFRFYEQYF.

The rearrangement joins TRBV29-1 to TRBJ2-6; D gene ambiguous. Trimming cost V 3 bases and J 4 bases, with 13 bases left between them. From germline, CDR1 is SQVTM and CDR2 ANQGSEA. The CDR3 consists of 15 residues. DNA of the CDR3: TGCAGCGTTGATGTGGGTGCGAAAGGGGCCAACGTCCTGACTTTC. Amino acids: CSVDVGAKGANVLTF. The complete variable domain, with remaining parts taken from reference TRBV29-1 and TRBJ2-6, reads SAVISQKPSRDICQRGTSLTIQCQVDSQVTMMFWYRQQPGQSLTLIATANQGSEATYESGFVIDKFPISRPNLTFSTLTVSNMSPEDSSIYLCSVDVGAKGANVLTFGAGSRLTVL.

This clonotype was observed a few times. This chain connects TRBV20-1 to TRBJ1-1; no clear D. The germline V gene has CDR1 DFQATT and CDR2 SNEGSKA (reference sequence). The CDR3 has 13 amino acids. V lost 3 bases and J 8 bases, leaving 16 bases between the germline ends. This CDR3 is CSARKSSTAEAFF. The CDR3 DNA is TGCAGTGCTAGGAAGTCCAGCACAGCGGAAGCTTTCTTT.

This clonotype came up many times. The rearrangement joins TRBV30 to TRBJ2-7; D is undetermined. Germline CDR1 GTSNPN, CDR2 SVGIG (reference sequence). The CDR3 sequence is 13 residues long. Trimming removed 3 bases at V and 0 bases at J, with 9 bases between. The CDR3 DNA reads TGTGCCTGGAGGGACCCCGTCTCCTACGAGCAGTACTTC. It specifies CAWRDPVSYEQYF.

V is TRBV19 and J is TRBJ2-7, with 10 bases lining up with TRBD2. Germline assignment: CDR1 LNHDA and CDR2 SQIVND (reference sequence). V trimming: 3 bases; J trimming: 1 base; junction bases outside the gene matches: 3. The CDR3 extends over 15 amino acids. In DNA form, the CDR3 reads TGTGCCAGTAGTATCAGCGGGGGGGATTCCTACGAGCAGTACTTC. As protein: CASSISGGDSYEQYF.

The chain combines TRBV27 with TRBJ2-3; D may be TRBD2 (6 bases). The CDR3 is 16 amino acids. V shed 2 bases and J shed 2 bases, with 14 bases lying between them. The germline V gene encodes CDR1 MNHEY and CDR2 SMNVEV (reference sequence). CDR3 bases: TGTGCCAGCAGTTTAGGGCTCGGGAGCCCCACAGATACGCAGTATTTT. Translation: CASSLGLGSPTDTQYF.

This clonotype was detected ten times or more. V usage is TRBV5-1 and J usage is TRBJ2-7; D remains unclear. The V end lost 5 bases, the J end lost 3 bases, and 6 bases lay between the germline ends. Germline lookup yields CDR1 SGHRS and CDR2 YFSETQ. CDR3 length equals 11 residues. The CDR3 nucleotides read TGCGCCAGCAGTCGGCTCTACGAGCAGTACTTC. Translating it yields CASSRLYEQYF.

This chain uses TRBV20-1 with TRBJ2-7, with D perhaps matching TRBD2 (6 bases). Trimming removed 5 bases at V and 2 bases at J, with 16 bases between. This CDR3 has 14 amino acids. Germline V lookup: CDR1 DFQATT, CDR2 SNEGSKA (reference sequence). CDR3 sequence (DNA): TGCAGTGCTCAAACTAGCAGGTGGGCCTACGAGCAGTACTTC. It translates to CSAQTSRWAYEQYF.

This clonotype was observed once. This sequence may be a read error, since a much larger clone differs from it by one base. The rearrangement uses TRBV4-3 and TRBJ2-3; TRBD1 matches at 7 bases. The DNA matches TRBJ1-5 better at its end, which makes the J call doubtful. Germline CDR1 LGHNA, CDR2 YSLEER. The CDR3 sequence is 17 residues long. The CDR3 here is CASSQELTGDPTDTQHF. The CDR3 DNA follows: TGCGCCAGCAGCCAGGAGCTCACAGGGGACCCCACAGATACGCAGCATTTT.

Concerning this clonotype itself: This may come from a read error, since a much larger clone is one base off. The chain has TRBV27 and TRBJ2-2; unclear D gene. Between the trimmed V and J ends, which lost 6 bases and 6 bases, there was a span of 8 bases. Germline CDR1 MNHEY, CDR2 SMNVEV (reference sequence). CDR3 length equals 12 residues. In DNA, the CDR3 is TGTGCCAGCAGGAGACCGGCCGGGGAGCTGTTTTTT. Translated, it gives CASRRPAGELFF.

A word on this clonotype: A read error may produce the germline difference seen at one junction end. The CDR3 DNA follows: TGTGCCAGCAGTGAAATGACCCAGCACTTC. Translating it yields CASSEMTQHF. The V call is TRBV2, the J call TRBJ2-5; D is unresolved. The CDR3 is made up of 10 amino acids. Per the germline V gene, CDR1 is SNHLY and CDR2 is FYNNEI. Combining the CDR3 with reference TRBV2 and TRBJ2-5 gives the whole variable domain EPEVTQTPSHQVTQMGQEVILRCVPISNHLYFYWYRQILGQKVEFLVSFYNNEISEKSEIFDDQFSVERPDGSNFTLKIRSTKLEDSAMYFCASSEMTQHFGPGTRLLVL.

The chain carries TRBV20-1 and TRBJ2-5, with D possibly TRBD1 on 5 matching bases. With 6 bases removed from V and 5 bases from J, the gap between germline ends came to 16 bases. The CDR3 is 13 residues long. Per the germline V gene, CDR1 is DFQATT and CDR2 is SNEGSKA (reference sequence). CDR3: CSASGWGLETQYF. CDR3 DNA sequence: TGCAGTGCCTCAGGGTGGGGTTTGGAGACCCAGTACTTC.

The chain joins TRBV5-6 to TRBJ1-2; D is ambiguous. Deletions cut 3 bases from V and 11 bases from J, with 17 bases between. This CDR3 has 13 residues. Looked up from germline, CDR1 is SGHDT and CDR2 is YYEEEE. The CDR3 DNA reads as TGTGCCAGCAGCTACGCACGCGGAATAGAATACACCTTC. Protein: CASSYARGIEYTF. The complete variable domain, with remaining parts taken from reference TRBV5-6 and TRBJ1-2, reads DAGVTQSPTHLIKTRGQQVTLRCSPKSGHDTVSWYQQALGQGPQFIFQYYEEEERQRGNFPDRFSGHQFPNYSSELNVNALLLGDSALYLCASSYARGIEYTFGSGTRLTVV.

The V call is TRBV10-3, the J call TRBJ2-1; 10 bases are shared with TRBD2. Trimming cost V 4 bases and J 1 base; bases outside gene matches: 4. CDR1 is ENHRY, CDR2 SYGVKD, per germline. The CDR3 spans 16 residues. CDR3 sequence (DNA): TGTGCCATCAGTGGGACTAGCGGTAGGTCCTACAATGAGCAGTTCTTC. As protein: CAISGTSGRSYNEQFF.

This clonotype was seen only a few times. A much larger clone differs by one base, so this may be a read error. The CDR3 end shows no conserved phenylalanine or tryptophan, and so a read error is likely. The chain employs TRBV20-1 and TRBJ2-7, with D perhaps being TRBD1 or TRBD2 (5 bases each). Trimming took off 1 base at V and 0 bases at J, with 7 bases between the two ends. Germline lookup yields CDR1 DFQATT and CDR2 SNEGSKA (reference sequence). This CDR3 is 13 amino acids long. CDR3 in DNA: TGCAGTGCTAGAGGGGGGTTCTCCTACGAGCAGTACCTC. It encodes CSARGGFSYEQYL.

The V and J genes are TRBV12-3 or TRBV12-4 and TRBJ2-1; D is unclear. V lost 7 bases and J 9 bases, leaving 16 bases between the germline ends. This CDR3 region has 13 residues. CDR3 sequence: CASTHTPGGEQFF. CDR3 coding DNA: TGTGCCAGCACCCACACACCCGGCGGTGAGCAGTTCTTC.

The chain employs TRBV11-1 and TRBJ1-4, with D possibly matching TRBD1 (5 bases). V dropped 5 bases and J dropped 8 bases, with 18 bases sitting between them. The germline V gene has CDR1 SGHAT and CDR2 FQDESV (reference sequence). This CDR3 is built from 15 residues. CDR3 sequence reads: CASSQSGGKEEKLFF. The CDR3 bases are TGTGCCAGCAGCCAATCGGGGGGGAAAGAAGAAAAACTGTTTTTT.